These 6 T cell receptor beta chains were sequenced from one sample in a study of preoperative IRX-2 immunotherapy in early breast cancer. TCRdb's table, derived via immunoSEQ multiplex PCR, lists solely in-frame clones and lacks some. The sample has 7,000 to 9,500 clones, around 82% seen once. The treatment was: preoperative locoregional IRX-2 cytokine immunotherapy. Sequences were derived from tumor tissue, sampled after IRX-2 immunotherapy. These receptors originate from a human donor with breast cancer.

CDR3 region: CAWTWDSWTEAFF. The CDR3 coding sequence is TGTGCCTGGACGTGGGATTCATGGACTGAAGCTTTCTTT. This sequence joins TRBV30 and TRBJ1-1; D gene uncertain. The V end was cut by 4 bases, the J end by 5 bases, with 14 bases between. The CDR3 loop spans 13 amino acids. The germline gives CDR1 GTSNPN, CDR2 SVGIG (reference sequence). The full variable domain, its missing parts supplied by reference TRBV30 and TRBJ1-1, is SQTIHQWPATLVQPVGSPLSLECTVEGTSNPNLYWYRQAAGRGLQLLFYSVGIGQISSEVPQNLSASRPQDRQFILSSKKLLLSDSGFYLCAWTWDSWTEAFFGQGTRLTVV.

This clone was found a few times. The chain combines TRBV11-3 with TRBJ1-6, with a possible D match to TRBD1 (5 bases). Germline lookup yields CDR1 SGHNT and CDR2 YENEEA. Trimming took 2 bases from V and 0 from J, leaving 11 bases between them. The CDR3 covers 17 residues. The CDR3 DNA is TGTGCCAGCAGCTTAAACAGGTTCAGCTCCTATAATTCACCCCTCCACTTT. This codes for CASSLNRFSSYNSPLHF.

The count of this clone is one. This sequence joins TRBV19 and TRBJ1-2; D is uncertain. This CDR3 is built from 11 residues. The germline CDR1 and CDR2 sequences are LNHDA and SQIVND (reference sequence). Trimming cost V 1 base and J 7 bases, with 4 bases left between them. Here the CDR3 reads CASSIGFGYTF. The CDR3 DNA reads TGTGCCAGTAGTATAGGGTTTGGCTACACCTTC.

This clone occurred once. The chain links TRBV19 to TRBJ2-3; 13 bases fit TRBD2. J was trimmed by 0 bases and V by 1 base; bases with no gene match: 4. Per germline, CDR1 LNHDA and CDR2 SQIVND (reference sequence). The CDR3 is 18 residues long. CDR3 region: CASSIGGTSGVSTDTQYF. The CDR3 nucleotides read TGTGCCAGTAGTATAGGCGGGACTAGCGGGGTTAGCACAGATACGCAGTATTTT. The full variable domain, with the rest looked up from reference TRBV19 and TRBJ2-3, is DGGITQSPKYLFRKEGQNVTLSCEQNLNHDAMYWYRQDPGQGLRLIYYSQIVNDFQKGDIAEGYSVSREKKESFPLTVTSAQKNPTAFYLCASSIGGTSGVSTDTQYFGPGTRLTVL.

The rearrangement links TRBV6-8 to TRBJ2-7, with 8 bases matching TRBD1. Germline V CDR1 and CDR2: MNHGY, SAAAGT. This CDR3 comprises 13 residues. V shed 10 bases and J 1 base; nucleotides not matched to a gene: 6. The CDR3 spells CATSQGASYEQYF. As DNA, the CDR3 is TGTGCCACCTCGCAGGGGGCATCCTACGAGCAGTACTTC.

The rearrangement joins TRBV7-1 to TRBJ1-5, with TRBD1 matching 7 bases. TRBV7-1 is identified as an open reading frame with a role that is uncertain. V trimming: 4 bases; J trimming: 3 bases; junction bases outside the gene matches: 9. CDR3 length: 16 residues. This CDR3 is CASSLYRRGTNQPQHF. The CDR3 bases are TGTGCCAGCAGCTTATACCGCAGGGGGACCAATCAGCCCCAGCATTTT.